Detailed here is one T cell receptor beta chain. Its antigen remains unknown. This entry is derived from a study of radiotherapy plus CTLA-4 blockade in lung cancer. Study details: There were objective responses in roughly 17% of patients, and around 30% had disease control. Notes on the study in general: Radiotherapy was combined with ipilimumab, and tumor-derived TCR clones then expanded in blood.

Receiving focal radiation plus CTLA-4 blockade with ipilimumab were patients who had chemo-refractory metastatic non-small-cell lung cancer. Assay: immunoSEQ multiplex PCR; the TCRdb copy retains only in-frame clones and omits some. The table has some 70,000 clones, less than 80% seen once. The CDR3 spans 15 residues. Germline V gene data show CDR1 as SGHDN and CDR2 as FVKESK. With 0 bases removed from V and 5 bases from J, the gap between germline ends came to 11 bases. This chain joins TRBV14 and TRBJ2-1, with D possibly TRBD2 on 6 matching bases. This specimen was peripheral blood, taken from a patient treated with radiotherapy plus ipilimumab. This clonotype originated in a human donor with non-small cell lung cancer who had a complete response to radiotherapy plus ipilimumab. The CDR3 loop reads CASSQDRGTHNEQFF. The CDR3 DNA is TGTGCCAGCAGCCAAGATCGGGGGACCCACAATGAGCAGTTCTTC.